The rows below give T cell receptor beta chains drawn from one sample of a study of cytomegalovirus exposure and HLA in healthy donors. Profiling relied on immunoSEQ multiplex PCR, and the TCRdb table lists in-frame clones only, not all of them. This sample has about 160,000 clones; approximately 84% occur once, and the top ten carry under 1.1%. Source material: PBMCs. Receptors were obtained from a man aged 30 to 45 in good health and CMV-seronegative. Each CDR3 is given with its conserved first and last residue. Fields, in order: V gene, J gene, CDR3 protein.

TRBV18	TRBJ2-3	CASSRDRGMTDTQYF
TRBV11-2	TRBJ2-7	CASSSWDSGGREQYF
TRBV19	TRBJ2-7	CASNHGLSYEQYF
TRBV27	TRBJ2-1	CASSLGTTRYNEQFF
TRBV29-1	TRBJ2-5	CSVEGTSGRAQETQYF
TRBV2	TRBJ1-2	CATKREGADGYTF
TRBV28	TRBJ2-7	CASWAGEQYF
TRBV19	TRBJ2-7	CASSSAGQGAYEQYF
TRBV27	TRBJ2-7	CASSLQGYEQYF
TRBV10-3	TRBJ1-1	CAISRSGTGDTEAFF
TRBV28	TRBJ1-4	CASSWQGNEKLFF
TRBV2	TRBJ2-5	CASSNRLAGNQETQYF
TRBV6-1	TRBJ2-7	CASSEYSGSPYEQYF
TRBV10-3	TRBJ2-1	CAISESKRGGPHEQFF
TRBV5-4	TRBJ2-2	CASSLGTSGRGTGELFF
TRBV2	TRBJ2-7	CASSEVPRKSYEQYF
TRBV2	TRBJ2-7	CASSPIRGRASYEQYF
TRBV7-6	TRBJ2-7	CASSSRGGSPYEQYF
TRBV7-9	TRBJ2-7	CASSFGQGPYEQYF
TRBV7-9	TRBJ2-7	CASSLGTEQYF
TRBV7-6	TRBJ1-4	CASSKNYRAEEKLFF
TRBV29-1	TRBJ1-1	CSVENRGMNTEAFF
TRBV19	TRBJ2-1	CASSLDRSSYNEQFF
TRBV4-2	TRBJ1-2	CASSLSGGAGYGYTF
TRBV27	TRBJ2-1	CATRGLPGLKDNEQFF
TRBV7-3	TRBJ2-3	CASSLVPGVLDTQYF
TRBV30	TRBJ2-3	CAWSSIGARNQYF
TRBV5-1	TRBJ2-7	CASALQGVGYEQYF
TRBV18	TRBJ1-1	CASSPPERSSTEAFF
TRBV29-1	TRBJ2-5	CSVGLAIQETQYF
TRBV7-2	TRBJ2-3	CASSLAATGRRDTQYF
TRBV2	TRBJ1-5	CASSLDSGQPQHF
TRBV27	TRBJ1-6	CASSFFSFGTRDSPLHF
TRBV5-1	TRBJ2-1	CASSLRTSGRAQYNEQFF
TRBV2	TRBJ2-1	CASSEQGLRYNEQFF
TRBV19	TRBJ2-7	CASSILGGTGSHNEQYF
TRBV6-5	TRBJ2-2	CASSTGYTGELFF
TRBV6-5	TRBJ1-6	CASRITGHNSPLHF
TRBV7-8	TRBJ1-5	CASSLAGGQGGNQPQHF
TRBV19	TRBJ2-3	CASSLSGSSTDTQYF